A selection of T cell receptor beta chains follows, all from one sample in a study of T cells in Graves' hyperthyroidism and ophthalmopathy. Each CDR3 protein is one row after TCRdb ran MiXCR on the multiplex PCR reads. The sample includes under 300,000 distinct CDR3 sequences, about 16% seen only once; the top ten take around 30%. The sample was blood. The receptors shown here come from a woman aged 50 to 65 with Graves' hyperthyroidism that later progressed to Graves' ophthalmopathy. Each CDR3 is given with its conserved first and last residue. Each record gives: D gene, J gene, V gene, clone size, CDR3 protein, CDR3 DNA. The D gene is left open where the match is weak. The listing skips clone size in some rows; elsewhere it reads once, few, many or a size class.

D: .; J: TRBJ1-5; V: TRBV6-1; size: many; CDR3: CASSEGDGNKGPQHF; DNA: TGTGCCAGCAGTGAAGGGGACGGGAATAAAGGGCCCCAGCATTTT
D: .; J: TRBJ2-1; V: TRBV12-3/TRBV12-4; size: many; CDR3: CASSPLASGNEQFF; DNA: TGTGCCAGCAGTCCCCTGGCCTCGGGGAATGAGCAGTTCTTC
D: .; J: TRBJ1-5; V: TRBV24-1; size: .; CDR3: CATYRGARGKPQHF; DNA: TGTGCCACCTACCGGGGGGCGCGGGGTAAGCCCCAGCATTTT
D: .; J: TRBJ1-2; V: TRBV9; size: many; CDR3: CASSGAEGRGYGYTF; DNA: TGTGCCAGCAGCGGGGCGGAGGGCCGAGGATATGGCTACACCTTC
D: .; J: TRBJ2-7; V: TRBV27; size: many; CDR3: CASSLAQVGYEQYF; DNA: TGTGCCAGCAGTTTAGCACAGGTCGGCTACGAGCAGTACTTC
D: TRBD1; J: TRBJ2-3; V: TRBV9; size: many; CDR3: CASSAGTDTDTQYF; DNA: TGTGCCAGCAGTGCCGGGACAGACACAGATACGCAGTATTTT
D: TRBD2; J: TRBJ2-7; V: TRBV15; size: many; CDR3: CATSRAGGPYEQYF; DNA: TGTGCCACCAGTCGAGCGGGAGGTCCCTACGAGCAGTACTTC
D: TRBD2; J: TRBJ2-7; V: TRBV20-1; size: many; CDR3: CSAPSDTSGSNEQYF; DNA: TGCAGTGCCCCCTCCGACACTAGCGGGAGTAACGAGCAGTACTTC
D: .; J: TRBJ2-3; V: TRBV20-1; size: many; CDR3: CSAPLPGTDTQYF; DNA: TGCAGTGCTCCCCTGCCGGGCACAGATACGCAGTATTTT
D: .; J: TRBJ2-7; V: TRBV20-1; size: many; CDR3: CSAAEAYRGEQYF; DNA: TGCAGTGCTGCGGAGGCCTATCGGGGCGAGCAGTACTTC
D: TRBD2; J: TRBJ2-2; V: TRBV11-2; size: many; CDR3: CASSLSGGGELFF; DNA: TGTGCCAGCAGTCTCTCGGGGGGTGGGGAGCTGTTTTTT
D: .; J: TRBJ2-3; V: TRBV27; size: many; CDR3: CASSFLGDVADTQYF; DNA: TGTGCCAGCAGTTTCCTGGGGGATGTTGCAGATACGCAGTATTTT
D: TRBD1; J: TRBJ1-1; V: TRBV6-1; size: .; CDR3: CASSDPGQGAFF; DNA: TGTGCCAGCAGCGACCCGGGACAGGGGGCTTTCTTT
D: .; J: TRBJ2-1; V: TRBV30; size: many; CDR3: CAWTPLGGYYNEQFF; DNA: TGTGCCTGGACCCCGCTAGGAGGGTATTACAATGAGCAGTTCTTC
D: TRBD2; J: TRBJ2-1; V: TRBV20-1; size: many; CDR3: CSALELAGGRNEQFF; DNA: TGCAGTGCCCTAGAACTAGCGGGAGGGAGGAATGAGCAGTTCTTC
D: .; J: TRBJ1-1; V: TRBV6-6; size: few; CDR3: CASSYSSNTEAFF; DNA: TGTGCCAGCAGTTACTCGTCGAACACTGAAGCTTTCTTT
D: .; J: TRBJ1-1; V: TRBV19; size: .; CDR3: CASTAWGNTEAFF; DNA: TGTGCCAGTACTGCTTGGGGCAACACTGAAGCTTTCTTT
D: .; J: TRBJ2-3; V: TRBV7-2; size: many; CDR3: CASSLAPASRGDTQYF; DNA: TGTGCCAGCAGCTTGGCGCCGGCGAGTCGGGGAGATACGCAGTATTTT
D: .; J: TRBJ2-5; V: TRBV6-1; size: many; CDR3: CASSRRPGLTMETQYF; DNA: TGTGCCAGCAGTAGGCGGCCGGGACTCACGATGGAGACCCAGTACTTC
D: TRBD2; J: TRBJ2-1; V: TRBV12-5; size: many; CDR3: CASGGGVRSGANNEQFF; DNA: TGTGCTAGTGGTGGGGGGGTGAGAAGTGGGGCGAACAATGAGCAGTTCTTC
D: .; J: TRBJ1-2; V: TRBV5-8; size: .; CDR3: CASSLGFTGSDGYTF; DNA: TGTGCCAGCAGCTTGGGGTTCACAGGGTCTGATGGCTACACCTTC
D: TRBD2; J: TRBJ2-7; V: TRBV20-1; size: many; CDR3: CSARGISGRAREQYF; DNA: TGCAGTGCCCGGGGGATTAGCGGGAGGGCCCGAGAGCAGTACTTC
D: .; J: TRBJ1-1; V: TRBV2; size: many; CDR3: CASSDTGRNTEAFF; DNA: TGTGCCAGCAGTGATACAGGGAGGAACACTGAAGCTTTCTTT